The next 9 T cell receptor beta chains were all read from a single sample in a study of T-cell memory formation after mild COVID-19. TCRdb independently ran MiXCR on the 5' RACE reads; one entry per CDR3 protein. The repertoire holds about 250,000 distinct CDR3 sequences, with roughly 18% as singletons. The source material was PBMCs or a T cell subset sorted from them (not recorded which). These receptors all come from a man between 18 and 35 years old who had mild COVID-19 (a few samples of this study predate the infection). Cell type and time point are not known.

The V call is TRBV6-2 or TRBV6-3, the J call TRBJ2-1; no clear D. Germline CDR1 and CDR2: MNHEY and SVGEGT. CDR3 length: 12 amino acids. Trimming shortened V by 8 bases and J by 2 bases, and 7 bases separated the two germline ends. CDR3 nucleotides: TGTGCCAGCGGTTCCACCTACAATGAGCAGTTCTTC. Protein sequence: CASGSTYNEQFF.

This clonotype was picked up a small number of times. The rearrangement uses TRBV20-1 and TRBJ1-1; D uncertain. The V gene's germline CDR1 is DFQATT and CDR2 SNEGSKA (reference sequence). Between the trimmed V and J ends, which lost 2 bases and 3 bases, there was a span of 7 bases. The CDR3 loop spans 12 amino acids. CDR3 DNA sequence: TGCAGTGCTAGAAGGCGTGACACTGAAGCTTTCTTT. The encoded protein is CSARRRDTEAFF.

This clonotype was found a few times. This chain connects TRBV14 to TRBJ2-3, with 9 bases matching TRBD1. V dropped 4 bases and J dropped 5; count of bases not matched to a gene: 4. CDR3 length: 14 amino acids. Germline loops: CDR1 SGHDN, CDR2 FVKESK. In nucleotides, the CDR3 is TGTGCCAGCAGCCCGAACAGGGGGCAAGATACGCAGTATTTT. Protein sequence: CASSPNRGQDTQYF.

This chain joins TRBV5-1 and TRBJ1-5; 10 nucleotides agree with TRBD1. The CDR3 is 13 residues long. V lost 4 bases, J lost 8 bases, and 3 bases stayed unmatched. Germline assignment: CDR1 SGHRS and CDR2 YFSETQ. CDR3 loop: CASSIGTGEPQHF. The CDR3 DNA sequence: TGCGCCAGCAGCATCGGGACAGGGGAGCCCCAGCATTTT.

This clonotype was seen a few times. The rearrangement uses TRBV5-1 and TRBJ2-1, with 11 bases identical to TRBD2. From germline, CDR1 is SGHRS and CDR2 YFSETQ. V lost 4 bases and J lost 7; bases outside the gene matches: 10. The CDR3 is 16 residues long. The CDR3 DNA follows: TGCGCCAGCAGCATCCCGGGTAGCGGGGGGGAAAATGAGCAGTTCTTC. Protein: CASSIPGSGGENEQFF.

V and J are TRBV15 and TRBJ1-2, with D maybe TRBD1 (6 bases). There are 11 residues in the CDR3. CDR1 is LNHNV, CDR2 YYDKDF, per germline (reference sequence). The ends were cut back, 9 bases at V and 7 bases at J, with 12 bases in the middle. In DNA form, the CDR3 reads TGTGCCACGGAGGACAGCCGTGGCTACACCTTC. As protein: CATEDSRGYTF.

The V call is TRBV12-3 or TRBV12-4, the J call TRBJ2-5; TRBD1 aligns across 10 bases. CDR3 length equals 15 residues. The trim removed 3 bases at V and 3 bases at J, leaving 4 bases unmatched. In nucleotides, the CDR3 is TGTGCCAGCAGTTTCCACGGGACAGGGGAAGAGACCCAGTACTTC. Amino acid sequence: CASSFHGTGEETQYF.

This clonotype has a handful of counts. The chain joins TRBV6-4 to TRBJ2-1, with 9 bases identical to TRBD1. CDR1 MRHNA and CDR2 SNTAGT come from the germline V gene. This CDR3 has 15 residues. The V gene end was trimmed by 2 bases and the J gene end by 8 bases; junction bases not matched to a gene: 7. The CDR3 loop reads CASSDRTGAIDEQFF. As DNA, the CDR3 is TGTGCCAGCAGTGACCGGACAGGGGCAATCGATGAGCAGTTCTTC.

This clonotype was observed a handful of times. The rearrangement joins TRBV4-1 to TRBJ2-3; 10 nucleotides match TRBD2. The V and J ends lost 1 base and 10 bases, in that order; junction bases with no gene match: 8. In germline, CDR1 is MGHRA, CDR2 YSYEKL. The CDR3 length is 15 residues. CDR3 DNA sequence: TGCGCCAGCAGCCAAGGGTCCCATAGCGGGGGGCCGCAGTATTTT. It translates to CASSQGSHSGGPQYF.